This record covers a single TCR beta chain. Antigen specificity is unknown. Primers for the PCR totalled 60 Vbeta and 13 Jbeta. Libraries were prepared by immunoSEQ multiplex PCR; TCRdb keeps only in-frame clonotypes and omits some of them. The sample comprises approximately 200,000 clones, approximately 78% of which are singletons, and 6.5% rests with the top ten. This sample is drawn from a study of cytomegalovirus exposure and HLA in healthy donors. Overall study findings and caveats: Most CMV-associated TCR beta chains appeared HLA-restricted in a later analysis. Across all donors, roughly uniform sequencing depth was an assumption of the presence/absence analyses. Productive status was seen about 90% or about 30% of the time for most TCR beta V segments in an earlier analysis. By HLA locus, TCR association rates varied in a later analysis, with DRB1 showing the most and HLA-C the fewest.

The origin of this receptor is a woman in her forties or fifties in good health and CMV-seropositive. Sample: PBMCs.

The CDR3, as DNA: TGTGCCAGCAGCTTCCGGACTAGCGGGACCTCTAGCACAGATACGCAGTATTTT. Translating it yields CASSFRTSGTSSTDTQYF. J is TRBJ2-3 and V is TRBV5-6; TRBD2 matches at 12 bases. From germline, CDR1 is SGHDT and CDR2 YYEEEE. Trimming at V came to 2 bases and at J to 0 bases, leaving 7 bases not matched to a gene. The CDR3 runs 18 residues. Drawing the rest from reference TRBV5-6 and TRBJ2-3, the complete variable domain is DAGVTQSPTHLIKTRGQQVTLRCSPKSGHDTVSWYQQALGQGPQFIFQYYEEEERQRGNFPDRFSGHQFPNYSSELNVNALLLGDSALYLCASSFRTSGTSSTDTQYFGPGTRLTVL.